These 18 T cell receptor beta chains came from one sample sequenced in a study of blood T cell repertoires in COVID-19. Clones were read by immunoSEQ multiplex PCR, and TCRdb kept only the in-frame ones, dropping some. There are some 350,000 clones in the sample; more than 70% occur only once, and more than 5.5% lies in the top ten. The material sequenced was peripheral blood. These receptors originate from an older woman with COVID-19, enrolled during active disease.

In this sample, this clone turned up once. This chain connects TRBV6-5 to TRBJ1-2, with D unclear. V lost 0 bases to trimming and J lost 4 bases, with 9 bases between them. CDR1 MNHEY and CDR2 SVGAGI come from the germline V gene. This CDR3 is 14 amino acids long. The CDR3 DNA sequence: TGTGCCAGCAGTTACTCGGGGAGATTCTATGGCTACACCTTC. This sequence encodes CASSYSGRFYGYTF.

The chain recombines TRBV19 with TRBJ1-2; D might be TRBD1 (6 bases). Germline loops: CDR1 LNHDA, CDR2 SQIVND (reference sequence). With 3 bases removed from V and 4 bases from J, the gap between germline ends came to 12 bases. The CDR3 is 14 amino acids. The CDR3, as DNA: TGTGCCAGTAGTATGGACAGTAACGGCTATGGCTACACCTTC. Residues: CASSMDSNGYGYTF.

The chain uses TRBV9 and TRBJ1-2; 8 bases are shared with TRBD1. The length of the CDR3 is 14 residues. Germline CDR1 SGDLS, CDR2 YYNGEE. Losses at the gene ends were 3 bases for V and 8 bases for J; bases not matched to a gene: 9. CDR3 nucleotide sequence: TGTGCCAGCAGCGGCAGGGGGCTTCCGTCGGGCTACACCTTC. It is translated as CASSGRGLPSGYTF.

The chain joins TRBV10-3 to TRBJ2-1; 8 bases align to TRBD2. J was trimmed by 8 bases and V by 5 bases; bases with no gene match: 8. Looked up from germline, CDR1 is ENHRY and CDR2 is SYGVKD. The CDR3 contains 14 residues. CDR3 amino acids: CAISRGGRSDEQFF. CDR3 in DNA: TGTGCCATCAGTCGCGGGGGGAGGTCGGATGAGCAGTTCTTC.

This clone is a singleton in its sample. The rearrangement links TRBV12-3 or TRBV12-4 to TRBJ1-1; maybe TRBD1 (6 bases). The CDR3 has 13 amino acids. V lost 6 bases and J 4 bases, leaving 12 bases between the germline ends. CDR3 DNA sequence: TGTGCCAGCAGCCCTACAGGGTTCACTGAAGCTTTCTTT. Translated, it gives CASSPTGFTEAFF.

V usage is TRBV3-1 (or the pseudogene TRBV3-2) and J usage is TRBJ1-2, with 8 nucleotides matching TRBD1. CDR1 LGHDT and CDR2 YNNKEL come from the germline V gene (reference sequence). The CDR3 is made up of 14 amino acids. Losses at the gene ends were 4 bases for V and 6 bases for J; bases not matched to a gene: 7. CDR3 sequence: CASSLEDRAHGYTF. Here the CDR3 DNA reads TGTGCCAGCAGCCTCGAGGACAGGGCTCATGGCTACACCTTC.

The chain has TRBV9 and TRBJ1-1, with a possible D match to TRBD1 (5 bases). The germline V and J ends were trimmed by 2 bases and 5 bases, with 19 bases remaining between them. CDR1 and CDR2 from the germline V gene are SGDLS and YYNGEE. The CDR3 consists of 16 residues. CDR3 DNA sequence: TGTGCCAGCAGCGTTGGGCAGGGCCCAGGAGGGACTGAAGCTTTCTTT. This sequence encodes CASSVGQGPGGTEAFF. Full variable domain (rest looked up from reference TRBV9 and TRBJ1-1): DSGVTQTPKHLITATGQRVTLRCSPRSGDLSVYWYQQSLDQGLQFLIQYYNGEERAKGNILERFSAQQFPDLHSELNLSSLELGDSALYFCASSVGQGPGGTEAFFGQGTRLTVV.

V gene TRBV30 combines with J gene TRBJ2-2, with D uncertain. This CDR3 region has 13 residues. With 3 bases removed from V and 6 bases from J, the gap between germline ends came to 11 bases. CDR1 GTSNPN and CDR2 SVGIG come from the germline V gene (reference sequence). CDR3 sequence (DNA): TGTGCCTGGAGAAGTGCAGGCCCCGGGGAGCTGTTTTTT. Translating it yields CAWRSAGPGELFF.

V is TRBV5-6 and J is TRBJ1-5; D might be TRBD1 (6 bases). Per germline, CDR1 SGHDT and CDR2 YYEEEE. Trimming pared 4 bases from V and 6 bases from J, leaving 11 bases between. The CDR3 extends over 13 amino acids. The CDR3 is CASSRQAGQPQHF. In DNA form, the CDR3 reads TGTGCCAGCAGCCGACAGGCGGGTCAGCCCCAGCATTTT.

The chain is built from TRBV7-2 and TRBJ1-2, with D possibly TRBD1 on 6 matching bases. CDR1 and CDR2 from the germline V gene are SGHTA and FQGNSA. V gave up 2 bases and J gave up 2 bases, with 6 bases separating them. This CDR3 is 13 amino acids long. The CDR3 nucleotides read TGTGCCAGCAGCTTACAGGGGAACTATGGCTACACCTTC. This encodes CASSLQGNYGYTF.

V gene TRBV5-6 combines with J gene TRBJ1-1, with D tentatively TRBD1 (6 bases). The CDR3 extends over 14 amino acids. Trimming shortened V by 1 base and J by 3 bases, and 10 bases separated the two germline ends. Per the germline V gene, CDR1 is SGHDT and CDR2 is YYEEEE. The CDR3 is CASSLRTGHTEAFF. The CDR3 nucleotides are TGTGCCAGCAGCTTGCGTACAGGGCACACTGAAGCTTTCTTT. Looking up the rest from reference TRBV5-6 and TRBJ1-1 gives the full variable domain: DAGVTQSPTHLIKTRGQQVTLRCSPKSGHDTVSWYQQALGQGPQFIFQYYEEEERQRGNFPDRFSGHQFPNYSSELNVNALLLGDSALYLCASSLRTGHTEAFFGQGTRLTVV.

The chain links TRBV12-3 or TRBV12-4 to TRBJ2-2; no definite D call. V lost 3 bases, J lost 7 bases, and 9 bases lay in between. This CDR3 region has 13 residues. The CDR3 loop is CASSFRGDGELFF. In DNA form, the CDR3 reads TGTGCCAGCAGTTTCCGAGGTGACGGGGAGCTGTTTTTT.

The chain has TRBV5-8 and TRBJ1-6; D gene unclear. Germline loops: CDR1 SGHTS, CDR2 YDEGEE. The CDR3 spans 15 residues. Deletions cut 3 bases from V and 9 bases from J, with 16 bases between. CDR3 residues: CASSSPAVSGSPLHF. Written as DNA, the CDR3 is TGTGCCAGCAGCTCGCCCGCGGTCTCGGGTTCACCCCTCCACTTT.

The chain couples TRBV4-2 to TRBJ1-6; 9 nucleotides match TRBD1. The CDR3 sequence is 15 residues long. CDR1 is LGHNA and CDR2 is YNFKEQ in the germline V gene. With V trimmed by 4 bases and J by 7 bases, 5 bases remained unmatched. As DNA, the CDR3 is TGTGCCAGCAGCCCAACAGACAGGGGGAATTCACCCCTCCACTTT. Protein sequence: CASSPTDRGNSPLHF.

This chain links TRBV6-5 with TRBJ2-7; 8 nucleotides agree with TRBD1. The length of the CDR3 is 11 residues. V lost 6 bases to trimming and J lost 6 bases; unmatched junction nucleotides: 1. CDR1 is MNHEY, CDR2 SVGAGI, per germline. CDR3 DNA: TGTGCCAGCAGGACAGGGGCCGAGCAGTACTTC. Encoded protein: CASRTGAEQYF.

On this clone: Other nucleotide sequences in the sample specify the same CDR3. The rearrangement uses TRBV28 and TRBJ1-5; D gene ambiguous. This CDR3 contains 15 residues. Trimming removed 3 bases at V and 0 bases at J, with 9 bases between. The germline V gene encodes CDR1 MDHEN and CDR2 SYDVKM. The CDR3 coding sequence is TGTGCCAGCAGTTTTGGTAGTAATAGCAATCAGCCCCAGCATTTT. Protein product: CASSFGSNSNQPQHF.

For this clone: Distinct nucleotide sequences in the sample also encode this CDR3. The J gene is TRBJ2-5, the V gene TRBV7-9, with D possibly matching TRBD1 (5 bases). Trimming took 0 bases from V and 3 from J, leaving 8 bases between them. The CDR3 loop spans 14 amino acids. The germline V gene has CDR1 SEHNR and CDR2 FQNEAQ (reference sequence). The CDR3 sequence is CASSLADREETQYF. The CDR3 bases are TGTGCCAGCAGCTTAGCCGACAGAGAAGAGACCCAGTACTTC.

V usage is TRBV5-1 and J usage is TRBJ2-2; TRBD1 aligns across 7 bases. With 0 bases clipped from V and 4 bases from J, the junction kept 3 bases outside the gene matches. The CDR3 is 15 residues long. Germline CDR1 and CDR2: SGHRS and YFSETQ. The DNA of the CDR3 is TGCGCCAGCAGCTTGGAAGGGGGCTTCACCGGGGAGCTGTTTTTT. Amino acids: CASSLEGGFTGELFF.